This T cell receptor beta chain is from a study of cytomegalovirus exposure and HLA in healthy donors. Regarding this clone: The antigen is unknown.

The CDR3 contains 14 residues. Looked up from germline, CDR1 is SEHNR and CDR2 is FQNEAQ (reference sequence). The V end lost 6 bases, the J end lost 4 bases, and 13 bases lay between the germline ends. In the PCR, 60 Vbeta and 13 Jbeta primers were used. The table came from immunoSEQ multiplex PCR; TCRdb's copy has only in-frame clones and leaves some out. Of 98,000 or so clones in the sample, roughly 78% were seen once. Regarding the study as a whole: Analysis was carried out at a later point, and it linked a missense DCLRE1C variant to TCR beta V- and J-gene trimming. It was only CMV serostatus that was available as immune exposure information.

Unrecorded immune exposure was likely among donors, who were nominally healthy when sampled. The clonotype comes from a middle-aged woman in good health and CMV-seronegative. The sequencing sample was made of PBMCs. V usage is TRBV7-9 and J usage is TRBJ2-1; unclear D gene. In DNA form, the CDR3 reads TGTGCCAGCAGTTTAAGTTTCAGTTACAATGAGCAGTTCTTC. Translated, it gives CASSLSFSYNEQFF.